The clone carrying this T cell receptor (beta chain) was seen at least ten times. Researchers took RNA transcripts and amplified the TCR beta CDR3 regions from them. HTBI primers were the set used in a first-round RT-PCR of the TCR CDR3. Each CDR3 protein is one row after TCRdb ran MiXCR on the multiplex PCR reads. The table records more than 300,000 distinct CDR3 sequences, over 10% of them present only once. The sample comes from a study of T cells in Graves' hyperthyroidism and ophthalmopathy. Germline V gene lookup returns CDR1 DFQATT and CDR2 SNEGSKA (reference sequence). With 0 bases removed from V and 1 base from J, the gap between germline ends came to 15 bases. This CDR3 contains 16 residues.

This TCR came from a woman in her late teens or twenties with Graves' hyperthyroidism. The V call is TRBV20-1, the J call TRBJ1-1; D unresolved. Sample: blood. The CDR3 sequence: CSAREPGSPGNTEAFF. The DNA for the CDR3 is TGCAGTGCTAGAGAACCGGGGAGTCCCGGGAACACTGAAGCTTTCTTT.